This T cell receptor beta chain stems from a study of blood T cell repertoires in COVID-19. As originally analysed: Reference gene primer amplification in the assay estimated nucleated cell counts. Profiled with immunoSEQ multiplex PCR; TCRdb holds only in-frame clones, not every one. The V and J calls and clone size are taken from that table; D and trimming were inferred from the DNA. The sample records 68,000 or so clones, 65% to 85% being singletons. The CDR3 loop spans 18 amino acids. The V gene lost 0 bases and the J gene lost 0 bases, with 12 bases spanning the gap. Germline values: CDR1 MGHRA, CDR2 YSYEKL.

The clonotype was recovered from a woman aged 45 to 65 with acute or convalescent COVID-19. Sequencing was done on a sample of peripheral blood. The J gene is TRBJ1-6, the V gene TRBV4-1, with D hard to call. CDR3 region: CASSQDRAVSSYNSPLHF. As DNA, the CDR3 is TGCGCCAGCAGCCAAGATCGAGCGGTGAGCTCCTATAATTCACCCCTCCACTTT.